A selection of T cell receptor beta chains follows, all from one sample in a study of early T cells in non-severe SARS-CoV-2 infection. TCRdb called the 5' RACE reads again in MiXCR, with one record for every CDR3 protein. The sample shows about 39,000 distinct CDR3 sequences, 5.5% of them seen only once. This specimen was whole blood, taken at baseline. These receptor sequences come from an adult who was a healthcare worker with PCR-confirmed SARS-CoV-2 infection or an uninfected control (not recorded which). Each CDR3 is given with its conserved first and last residue. The D gene is left open where the match is weak. Some rows mark clone size as missing; the rest say once, few, many or name a class of expanded clone.

>TRBJ2-5|many|TRBV10-2|-
CATRGSLAETQYF
TGCGCCACCAGGGGTAGTTTGGCCGAGACCCAGTACTTC
>TRBJ2-5|many|TRBV7-2|TRBD2
CASSPSSGTYQETQYF
TGTGCCAGCAGTCCTAGTAGCGGGACGTACCAAGAGACCCAGTACTTC
>TRBJ2-5|few|TRBV27|-
CASRFHGLSQTQYF
TGTGCCAGCAGGTTTCACGGACTGTCGCAGACCCAGTACTTC
>TRBJ2-1|-|TRBV29-1|TRBD2
CSQGEGLQEEQFF
TGCAGCCAAGGGGAGGGATTACAGGAGGAGCAGTTCTTC
>TRBJ1-1|many|TRBV20-1|-
CSARQNMNTEAFF
TGCAGTGCTAGACAGAATATGAACACTGAAGCTTTCTTT
>TRBJ2-7|few|TRBV6-7|-
CAGGHLYEQYF
TGTGCCGGGGGACACCTCTACGAGCAGTACTTC
>TRBJ1-4|many|TRBV27|-
CASARSLNEKLFF
TGTGCCAGCGCAAGGAGCCTGAATGAAAAACTGTTTTTT
>TRBJ1-1|-|TRBV5-1|-
CASSLKNTEAFF
TGCGCCAGCAGCTTGAAGAACACTGAAGCTTTCTTT
>TRBJ2-6|few|TRBV6-5|-
CASSRTAGANVLTF
TGTGCCAGCAGTAGGACAGCAGGGGCCAACGTCCTGACTTTC
>TRBJ2-7|many|TRBV12-3/TRBV12-4|TRBD1
CASSATGVQYF
TGTGCCAGCAGCGCGACAGGGGTGCAGTACTTC
>TRBJ2-7|many|TRBV29-1|TRBD1
CSVIVGTGGEQYF
TGCAGCGTAATAGTCGGGACAGGGGGCGAGCAGTACTTC
>TRBJ1-6|few|TRBV7-6|-
CASSLAGQGHNSPLHF
TGTGCCAGCAGCCTTGCGGGGCAGGGACATAATTCACCCCTCCACTTT
>TRBJ1-1|many|TRBV7-2|TRBD1
CASSLWGQNTEAFF
TGTGCCAGCAGCTTGTGGGGACAGAATACTGAAGCTTTCTTT
>TRBJ2-1|many|TRBV20-1|-
CSARVNRGYNEQFF
TGCAGTGCTAGAGTCAACCGAGGCTACAATGAGCAGTTCTTC